This T cell receptor (beta chain) was recorded in a study of T cell responses to AZD1222 COVID-19 vaccine. Study-level results: Across the whole spike, CD4 TCRs peaked at regions 160-218 and 743-854.

Germline V gene data show CDR1 as SQVTM and CDR2 as ANQGSEA. The CDR3 loop spans 15 amino acids. V was cut by 2 bases and J by 0 bases, with 14 bases left in between. About this clone: Its antigen remains unknown.

Repertoires were generated with immunoSEQ multiplex PCR, while TCRdb's copy carries only in-frame clones and drops some. Of 130,000 or so clones in the sample, roughly 90% were seen once. The receptor's source is an adult in good health. This sequence joins TRBV29-1 and TRBJ2-7, with no clear D. Sequencing was performed on peripheral blood, taken on day 0 of AZD1222 vaccination. The CDR3 is CSVEKADTASYEQYF. CDR3 nucleotides: TGCAGCGTTGAAAAGGCAGACACCGCCTCCTACGAGCAGTACTTC.